The next 15 T cell receptor beta chains were all read from a single sample in a study of blood T cell repertoires in COVID-19 (TCRdb year 2020). Receptor libraries were prepared by the immunoSEQ multiplex PCR assay. TCRdb carries this immuneACCESS record with in-frame sequences only. Its versions omit some clonotypes, under half of them owing to an unresolved V gene in the studies checked, with the rest unexplained. The sample yields more than 350,000 clones; 75% to 90% were counted once. More than 0.8% of the sample lies in the top ten. Sequenced material: PBMCs or T cells enriched from blood (not recorded which). The receptors were sampled from a man between 18 and 35 years old who had recovered from COVID-19.

The V gene is TRBV6-5, the J gene TRBJ2-1; 8 bases align to TRBD2. The length of the CDR3 is 15 residues. The V segment lost 2 bases and the J segment 7 bases; nucleotides outside the gene matches: 7. Germline assignment: CDR1 MNHEY and CDR2 SVGAGI. The CDR3 nucleotides read TGTGCCAGCAGTTACACCCTCGGGGGGGCAAATGAGCAGTTCTTC. Protein: CASSYTLGGANEQFF.

This clone has only a few counts. The chain combines TRBV2 with TRBJ2-5; 9 nucleotides align to TRBD2. The CDR3 is 17 residues long. V lost 4 bases, J lost 4 bases, and 13 bases stayed unmatched. Germline V gene data show CDR1 as SNHLY and CDR2 as FYNNEI. The CDR3 loop reads CASSGPGGSGGPETQYF. DNA for the CDR3: TGTGCCAGCAGTGGACCGGGAGGTAGCGGGGGCCCAGAGACCCAGTACTTC.

This clone was counted once. This sequence joins TRBV19 and TRBJ2-7, with 7 bases matching TRBD1. CDR1 and CDR2 from the germline V gene are LNHDA and SQIVND (reference sequence). This CDR3 is 11 amino acids long. V trimming: 8 bases; J trimming: 6 bases; junction bases outside the gene matches: 4. As DNA, the CDR3 is TGTGCCAGTGGCGACAGGGCCGAGCAGTACTTC. It encodes CASGDRAEQYF.

The J gene is TRBJ2-7, the V gene TRBV19, with 8 bases identical to TRBD2. The CDR3 runs to 13 residues. The V and J ends lost 6 bases and 5 bases, in that order; junction bases with no gene match: 6. Germline V gene data show CDR1 as LNHDA and CDR2 as SQIVND (reference sequence). This CDR3 reads CASSPGLGDEQYF. In DNA, the CDR3 is TGTGCCAGTAGCCCGGGACTAGGCGACGAGCAGTACTTC.

This clone is a singleton in its sample. The genes are TRBV29-1 and TRBJ2-6; D is ambiguous. Germline V gene data show CDR1 as SQVTM and CDR2 as ANQGSEA. The CDR3 spans 15 residues. V lost 6 bases, J lost 4 bases, and 16 bases lay in between. The DNA for the CDR3 is TGCAGCGTGGGCCCCGACACCGGAGGGGCCAACGTCCTGACTTTC. This codes for CSVGPDTGGANVLTF.

V usage is TRBV6-6 and J usage is TRBJ2-3; 9 bases are shared with TRBD2. Trimming at V came to 6 bases and at J to 0 bases, leaving 1 base not matched to a gene. The CDR3 runs to 14 residues. Germline CDR1 and CDR2: MNHNY and SVGAGI (reference sequence). CDR3 protein: CASSAGGSTDTQYF. The DNA for the CDR3 is TGTGCCAGCAGCGCGGGGGGGAGCACAGATACGCAGTATTTT.

The chain has TRBV4-2 and TRBJ2-5; 10 nucleotides line up with TRBD2. Trimming took 3 bases from V and 2 from J; bases not matched to a gene: 3. The length of the CDR3 is 15 residues. Germline assignment: CDR1 LGHNA and CDR2 YNFKEQ. This chain's CDR3 is CASSQELAGQETQYF. CDR3 nucleotide sequence: TGTGCCAGCAGCCAGGAACTAGCGGGGCAAGAGACCCAGTACTTC.

The chain carries TRBV29-1 and TRBJ1-5, with 7 bases identical to TRBD1. CDR1 is SQVTM, CDR2 ANQGSEA, per germline. V shed 5 bases and J 3 bases; nucleotides not matched to a gene: 4. There are 13 residues in the CDR3. The CDR3, as DNA: TGCAGCGTTTCTAGGGGGCACAATCAGCCCCAGCATTTT. Its translation is CSVSRGHNQPQHF.

This clone has only one observation. V usage is TRBV27 and J usage is TRBJ2-1; D is perhaps TRBD1 (5 bases). Trimming left V 8 bases short and J 9 bases short, with 20 bases between. CDR1 and CDR2 (germline): MNHEY, SMNVEV (reference sequence). CDR3 length equals 14 residues. As DNA, the CDR3 is TGTGCCAGCTCCCTTATGACAGCCTCTGTTGAGCAGTTCTTC. Protein product: CASSLMTASVEQFF.

The chain joins TRBV19 to TRBJ1-5; 9 bases align to TRBD1. CDR1 is LNHDA, CDR2 SQIVND, per germline (reference sequence). This CDR3 is 15 amino acids long. V was pared by 8 bases and J by 7 bases, with 12 bases of the junction left unmatched. The CDR3 spells CASSGTGRSRQPQHF. The CDR3, as DNA: TGTGCCAGTTCCGGGACAGGGCGTTCTCGGCAGCCCCAGCATTTT.

The gene calls are TRBV7-8 and TRBJ2-7; 7 bases fit TRBD2. Germline trimming cut 5 bases from V and 2 bases from J; bases unmatched to any gene: 21. CDR3 length: 19 residues. Germline CDR1 is SGHVS and CDR2 is FQNEAQ. The CDR3 sequence: CASSRYPWGGTGKTYEQYF. The CDR3 DNA reads as TGTGCCAGCAGCCGATACCCGTGGGGGGGAACCGGGAAAACCTACGAGCAGTACTTC.

A remark on this clone: Other nucleotide sequences in the sample specify the same CDR3. The chain recombines TRBV3-1 (or the pseudogene TRBV3-2) with TRBJ2-7; no definite D call. Germline V gene lookup returns CDR1 LGHDT and CDR2 YNNKEL (reference sequence). The CDR3 contains 11 residues. V was shortened by 4 bases and J by 4 bases, with 5 bases between the two germline ends. CDR3 sequence (DNA): TGTGCCAGCAGCCTGAGGTACGAGCAGTACTTC. This codes for CASSLRYEQYF.

J is TRBJ2-7 and V is TRBV7-2; 15 bases align to TRBD2. Germline CDR1 SGHTA, CDR2 FQGNSA. The J segment lost 4 bases and the V segment lost 4 bases, leaving 11 bases of the junction unmatched. The CDR3 runs to 18 residues. The CDR3 protein is CASSSRPGTSGRPYEQYF. The CDR3 nucleotides are TGTGCCAGCAGCTCCCGACCTGGGACTAGCGGGAGGCCTTACGAGCAGTACTTC.

J is TRBJ1-1 and V is TRBV12-5, with D possibly being TRBD1 (6 bases). This CDR3 comprises 17 residues. Trimming shortened V by 1 base and J by 5 bases, and 20 bases separated the two germline ends. The germline V gene has CDR1 LGHNT and CDR2 FRNRAP. The CDR3 protein is CASGLARVVGARTEAFF. DNA of the CDR3: TGTGCTAGTGGTTTGGCCAGGGTTGTGGGGGCGAGGACTGAAGCTTTCTTT.

V and J are TRBV27 and TRBJ1-5, with 7 positions matching TRBD1. This CDR3 is 15 amino acids long. Trimming cost V 6 bases and J 2 bases; bases outside gene matches: 7. Germline V gene data show CDR1 as MNHEY and CDR2 as SMNVEV (reference sequence). In nucleotides, the CDR3 is TGTGCCAGCAGAGCAGGGGGAAGAGGCAATCAGCCCCAGCATTTT. This translates into CASRAGGRGNQPQHF.